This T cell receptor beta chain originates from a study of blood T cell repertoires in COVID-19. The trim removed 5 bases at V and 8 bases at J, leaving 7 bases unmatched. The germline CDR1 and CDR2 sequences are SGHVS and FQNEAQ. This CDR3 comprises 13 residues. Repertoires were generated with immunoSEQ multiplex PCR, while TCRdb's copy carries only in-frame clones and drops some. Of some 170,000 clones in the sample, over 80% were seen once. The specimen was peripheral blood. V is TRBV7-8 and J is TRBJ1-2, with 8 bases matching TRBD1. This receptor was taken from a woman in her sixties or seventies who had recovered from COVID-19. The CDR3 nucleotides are TGTGCCAGCAGCCCGGACAGGGACCAGGGCTACACCTTC. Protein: CASSPDRDQGYTF.